This is a list of T cell receptor beta chains from one sample in a study of cytotoxic CD8 clonotypes in ibrutinib-treated CLL. Assay used: immunoSEQ multiplex PCR; TCRdb lists only in-frame clones, some missing. Of 150,000 to 200,000 clones listed, over 60% are singletons. Source: PBMCs, taken after 24 months of ibrutinib treatment. Source of these receptors: a human donor with chronic lymphocytic leukemia. The CDR3 runs from the conserved cysteine through the conserved F or W. Fields, in order: D gene, clone size, V gene, J gene, CDR3 DNA, CDR3 protein. D genes are given only for firm matches. Clone size appears in some rows only: once, few, many, or a class for an expanded clone.

d_gene: .; abundance: once; v_gene: TRBV4-1; j_gene: TRBJ2-7; CDR3nt: TGCGCCAGCAGCGCCCGGGACGCCAGGTACGAGCAGTACTTC; CDR3aa: CASSARDARYEQYF
d_gene: .; abundance: few; v_gene: TRBV30; j_gene: TRBJ1-2; CDR3nt: TGTGCCTGGAGTGTAATGTCCGGCACTCTTGGCTACACCTTC; CDR3aa: CAWSVMSGTLGYTF
d_gene: TRBD2; abundance: .; v_gene: TRBV30; j_gene: TRBJ2-1; CDR3nt: TGTGCCTGGAGTAAACCGGGACTAGCGGGAGTACGCCGGCAGTTCTTC; CDR3aa: CAWSKPGLAGVRRQFF
d_gene: TRBD2; abundance: .; v_gene: TRBV27; j_gene: TRBJ2-1; CDR3nt: TGTGCCAGCAGTTTCTCACTAGCGGGTGCTGGTGAGCAGTTCTTC; CDR3aa: CASSFSLAGAGEQFF
d_gene: .; abundance: once; v_gene: TRBV2; j_gene: TRBJ2-1; CDR3nt: TGTGCCAGCATTCGCCGGGGTAATGAGCAGTTCTTC; CDR3aa: CASIRRGNEQFF
d_gene: TRBD2; abundance: few; v_gene: TRBV30; j_gene: TRBJ2-7; CDR3nt: TGTGCCTGGACCGGGGACTACTCCTACGAGCAGTACTTC; CDR3aa: CAWTGDYSYEQYF
d_gene: .; abundance: .; v_gene: TRBV9; j_gene: TRBJ1-5; CDR3nt: TGTGCCAGCAGCGAAGGCTTTGGGGATCAGCCCCAGCATTTT; CDR3aa: CASSEGFGDQPQHF
d_gene: TRBD1; abundance: .; v_gene: TRBV6-5; j_gene: TRBJ1-2; CDR3nt: TGTGCCAGCAGGGCCACAGGGGGCGACGGCTACACCTTC; CDR3aa: CASRATGGDGYTF
d_gene: TRBD1; abundance: .; v_gene: TRBV27; j_gene: TRBJ1-2; CDR3nt: TGTGCCAGCAGATTCTCCGACAGGGGGGACTACTATGGCTACACCTTC; CDR3aa: CASRFSDRGDYYGYTF
d_gene: .; abundance: .; v_gene: TRBV27; j_gene: TRBJ2-7; CDR3nt: TGTGCCAGCAGTAGCCTACCGGCAGACTACTACGAGCAGTACTTC; CDR3aa: CASSSLPADYYEQYF
d_gene: .; abundance: .; v_gene: TRBV5-1; j_gene: TRBJ2-2; CDR3nt: TGCGCCAGCAGCTCCTCGACAGGTTCGGACACCGGGGAGCTGTTTTTT; CDR3aa: CASSSSTGSDTGELFF
d_gene: TRBD2; abundance: .; v_gene: TRBV11-3; j_gene: TRBJ2-2; CDR3nt: TGTGCCAGCAGCTTAGATTTAGCGGGAGGGAACACCGGGGAGCTGTTTTTT; CDR3aa: CASSLDLAGGNTGELFF
d_gene: TRBD2; abundance: .; v_gene: TRBV11-1; j_gene: TRBJ2-1; CDR3nt: TGTGCCAGCAGCTCGGAGCGGGAGGCGATATACAATGAGCAGTTCTTC; CDR3aa: CASSSEREAIYNEQFF
d_gene: .; abundance: .; v_gene: TRBV28; j_gene: TRBJ2-7; CDR3nt: TGTGCCAGCAGTTTTCCAGGGTCCCACTACGAGCAGTACTTC; CDR3aa: CASSFPGSHYEQYF
d_gene: .; abundance: .; v_gene: TRBV27; j_gene: TRBJ1-4; CDR3nt: TGTGCCAGCAGTTTTCGGGGGCGCTTCAACGAAAAACTGTTTTTT; CDR3aa: CASSFRGRFNEKLFF
d_gene: .; abundance: .; v_gene: TRBV6-1; j_gene: TRBJ2-7; CDR3nt: TGTGCCAGCAGTGAAGGACTCCCCTCGAGGGAGCAGTACTTC; CDR3aa: CASSEGLPSREQYF
d_gene: TRBD1; abundance: .; v_gene: TRBV27; j_gene: TRBJ2-6; CDR3nt: TGTGCCAGCAGTCCCAAATACAGGGGGCCGAGCTCTGGGGCCAACGTCCTGACTTTC; CDR3aa: CASSPKYRGPSSGANVLTF
d_gene: TRBD2; abundance: .; v_gene: TRBV5-1; j_gene: TRBJ2-3; CDR3nt: TGCGCCAGCAGTTCCTCCTCTAGCGGGCTTACAGATACGCAGTATTTT; CDR3aa: CASSSSSSGLTDTQYF
d_gene: .; abundance: .; v_gene: TRBV5-1; j_gene: TRBJ2-3; CDR3nt: TGCGCCAGCAGCTTGGCGCCCCCACTTAGCACAGATACGCAGTATTTT; CDR3aa: CASSLAPPLSTDTQYF
d_gene: TRBD1; abundance: .; v_gene: TRBV27; j_gene: TRBJ2-1; CDR3nt: TGTGCCAGCAGTTCTCGATTTGGGACAGGACACAATGAGCAGTTCTTC; CDR3aa: CASSSRFGTGHNEQFF
d_gene: TRBD1; abundance: .; v_gene: TRBV7-9; j_gene: TRBJ2-7; CDR3nt: TGTGCCAGCAGCTTAGAGGGGGCTCTTCGCGAGCAGTACTTC; CDR3aa: CASSLEGALREQYF
d_gene: .; abundance: .; v_gene: TRBV29-1; j_gene: TRBJ1-4; CDR3nt: TGCAGCGTTGCGAATCTCTGGGGGGGTAATGAAAAACTGTTTTTT; CDR3aa: CSVANLWGGNEKLFF
d_gene: .; abundance: .; v_gene: TRBV6-5; j_gene: TRBJ1-1; CDR3nt: TGTGCCAGCAGCTTAAGGGGGAACACTGAAGCTTTCTTT; CDR3aa: CASSLRGNTEAFF
d_gene: .; abundance: .; v_gene: TRBV28; j_gene: TRBJ1-1; CDR3nt: TGTGCCAGCGGCCGGGCCTTGAACACTGAAGCTTTCTTT; CDR3aa: CASGRALNTEAFF
d_gene: TRBD2; abundance: .; v_gene: TRBV5-6; j_gene: TRBJ2-7; CDR3nt: TGTGCCAGCAGCTCCTGGACTCACACTAGCGGGATTTCCTACGAGCAGTACTTC; CDR3aa: CASSSWTHTSGISYEQYF
d_gene: .; abundance: .; v_gene: TRBV20-1; j_gene: TRBJ2-7; CDR3nt: TGCAGTGTCCCCAGCCCCTACGAGCAGTACTTC; CDR3aa: CSVPSPYEQYF
d_gene: .; abundance: .; v_gene: TRBV6-6; j_gene: TRBJ1-5; CDR3nt: TGTGCCAGCAGTTACTCTGGTAAGGGAAGGAGTCAGCCCCAGCATTTT; CDR3aa: CASSYSGKGRSQPQHF
d_gene: TRBD2; abundance: .; v_gene: TRBV7-2; j_gene: TRBJ2-3; CDR3nt: TGTGCCAGCAGCGTCCAGGGACTAGTATCAGATACGCAGTATTTT; CDR3aa: CASSVQGLVSDTQYF
d_gene: .; abundance: once; v_gene: TRBV19; j_gene: TRBJ2-1; CDR3nt: TGTGCCAGTAGCGCTGTTTTTTCCTACAATGAGCAGTTCTTC; CDR3aa: CASSAVFSYNEQFF
d_gene: .; abundance: .; v_gene: TRBV30; j_gene: TRBJ1-5; CDR3nt: TGTGCCTGGAGTTTGGGCCATGCAGGTCAGCCCCAGCATTTT; CDR3aa: CAWSLGHAGQPQHF
d_gene: TRBD1; abundance: .; v_gene: TRBV30; j_gene: TRBJ2-1; CDR3nt: TGTGCCTGGAGTAACAGGGACAGTACTGAGCAGTTCTTC; CDR3aa: CAWSNRDSTEQFF
d_gene: .; abundance: once; v_gene: TRBV2; j_gene: TRBJ2-3; CDR3nt: TGTGCCAGCCGAGTGAGTAGCTCCGCGGAGTATTTT; CDR3aa: CASRVSSSAEYF
d_gene: .; abundance: few; v_gene: TRBV7-9; j_gene: TRBJ1-2; CDR3nt: TGTGCCAGCAGCACCCGACAGGATGGCTACACCTTC; CDR3aa: CASSTRQDGYTF
d_gene: .; abundance: .; v_gene: TRBV7-9; j_gene: TRBJ2-1; CDR3nt: TGTGCCAGCAGCTTATCGACGAGGAAGGATGAGCAGTTCTTC; CDR3aa: CASSLSTRKDEQFF
d_gene: .; abundance: few; v_gene: TRBV7-6; j_gene: TRBJ2-7; CDR3nt: TGTGCCAGCAGCCCCCTGGGTAACTACGAGCAGTACTTC; CDR3aa: CASSPLGNYEQYF
d_gene: TRBD1; abundance: .; v_gene: TRBV28; j_gene: TRBJ1-1; CDR3nt: TGTGCCAGCAGTTATCAGGGGGCTGAAGCTTTCTTT; CDR3aa: CASSYQGAEAFF
d_gene: TRBD2; abundance: .; v_gene: TRBV30; j_gene: TRBJ2-1; CDR3nt: TGTGCCTGGAAGAAGCGGGAGGGTATCGTTGAGCAGTTCTTC; CDR3aa: CAWKKREGIVEQFF
d_gene: .; abundance: .; v_gene: TRBV29-1; j_gene: TRBJ2-6; CDR3nt: TGCAGCGTTGGTCAGTCCTCTGGGGCCAACGTCCTGACTTTC; CDR3aa: CSVGQSSGANVLTF
d_gene: .; abundance: few; v_gene: TRBV11-2; j_gene: TRBJ1-5; CDR3nt: TGTGCCAGCAGCTTAGATCGGGTACGACGGCCCCAGCATTTT; CDR3aa: CASSLDRVRRPQHF
d_gene: TRBD2; abundance: .; v_gene: TRBV4-3; j_gene: TRBJ2-5; CDR3nt: TGCGCCAGCAGCCAAGATGGGCTAGCGGGGGACCAAGAGACCCAGTACTTC; CDR3aa: CASSQDGLAGDQETQYF
d_gene: TRBD2; abundance: .; v_gene: TRBV2; j_gene: TRBJ2-1; CDR3nt: TGTGCCAGCATGAGCGGGAGCTCCTACAATGAGCAGTTCTTC; CDR3aa: CASMSGSSYNEQFF
d_gene: .; abundance: few; v_gene: TRBV19; j_gene: TRBJ1-1; CDR3nt: TGTGCCAGCGCAAGTGAGCCCATGAACACTGAAGCTTTCTTT; CDR3aa: CASASEPMNTEAFF
d_gene: .; abundance: .; v_gene: TRBV4-1; j_gene: TRBJ1-2; CDR3nt: TGCGCCAGCAGCCCTGCCTTGGACCCTAACTATGGCTACACCTTC; CDR3aa: CASSPALDPNYGYTF
d_gene: .; abundance: .; v_gene: TRBV5-8; j_gene: TRBJ2-1; CDR3nt: TGTGCCAGCAGCTTTGCCTCGGGAAGTCTGAATGAGCAGTTCTTC; CDR3aa: CASSFASGSLNEQFF
d_gene: .; abundance: .; v_gene: TRBV19; j_gene: TRBJ2-1; CDR3nt: TGTGCCAGTAGTTCATGGACCACAAACTCCTACAATGAGCAGTTCTTC; CDR3aa: CASSSWTTNSYNEQFF
d_gene: .; abundance: .; v_gene: TRBV5-1; j_gene: TRBJ1-1; CDR3nt: TGCGCCAGCAGCTTGGATGTAGGGATCACTGAAGCTTTCTTT; CDR3aa: CASSLDVGITEAFF
d_gene: TRBD1; abundance: .; v_gene: TRBV30; j_gene: TRBJ1-3; CDR3nt: TGTGCCTGCCGGGACAGCCCGTCTGGAAACACCATATATTTT; CDR3aa: CACRDSPSGNTIYF
d_gene: .; abundance: few; v_gene: TRBV6-5; j_gene: TRBJ1-2; CDR3nt: TGTGCCAGCAGTTACCGTTACGGGGGAGAAGACTATGGCTACACCTTC; CDR3aa: CASSYRYGGEDYGYTF
d_gene: .; abundance: .; v_gene: TRBV15; j_gene: TRBJ2-7; CDR3nt: TGTGCCACCAGCAGAGACCTGGGTGGAGGGGTAACCTACGAGCAGTACTTC; CDR3aa: CATSRDLGGGVTYEQYF
d_gene: .; abundance: few; v_gene: TRBV2; j_gene: TRBJ2-7; CDR3nt: TGTGCCAGCACTGTCAGTGCCTACGAGCAGTACTTC; CDR3aa: CASTVSAYEQYF